This TCR beta chain stems from a study of T cell changes during pregnancy in multiple sclerosis. TCRdb keeps only in-frame clones here, not all; method: immunoSEQ multiplex PCR. The sample contains tens of thousands of clones, 88% of which appear only once. The ends lost 2 bases at V and 2 bases at J; junction bases unmatched: 13. CDR3 size: 19 residues. Germline V gives CDR1 SEHNR, CDR2 FQNEAQ (reference sequence). The receptor was isolated from a female donor with multiple sclerosis, enrolled in a pregnancy study. Material: peripheral blood, obtained in the first trimester of pregnancy. This chain joins TRBV7-9 and TRBJ2-7; 12 bases match TRBD2. In nucleotides, the CDR3 is TGTGCCAGCAGCTTACCAGAAGGGATTGGACTAGCGGGGACCTACGAGCAGTACTTC. This codes for CASSLPEGIGLAGTYEQYF.